This T cell receptor beta chain was recovered during a study of blood T cell repertoires in COVID-19. Produced via immunoSEQ multiplex PCR; TCRdb's table is partial and in-frame only. The data hold under 150,000 clones, with 84% observed a single time. This CDR3 contains 15 residues. From germline, CDR1 is SNHLY and CDR2 FYNNEI. The V gene lost 7 bases and the J gene lost 0 bases, with 13 bases spanning the gap. This sequence originates from a man between 60 and 75 years old with acute or convalescent COVID-19. Sequenced input: peripheral blood. The rearrangement uses TRBV2 and TRBJ1-3; D is perhaps TRBD1 (5 bases). CDR3 in DNA: TGTGCCAGCATTGACCAGGGATTCTCTGGAAACACCATATATTTT. This codes for CASIDQGFSGNTIYF. Complete variable domain (other parts from reference TRBV2 and TRBJ1-3): EPEVTQTPSHQVTQMGQEVILRCVPISNHLYFYWYRQILGQKVEFLVSFYNNEISEKSEIFDDQFSVERPDGSNFTLKIRSTKLEDSAMYFCASIDQGFSGNTIYFGEGSWLTVV.